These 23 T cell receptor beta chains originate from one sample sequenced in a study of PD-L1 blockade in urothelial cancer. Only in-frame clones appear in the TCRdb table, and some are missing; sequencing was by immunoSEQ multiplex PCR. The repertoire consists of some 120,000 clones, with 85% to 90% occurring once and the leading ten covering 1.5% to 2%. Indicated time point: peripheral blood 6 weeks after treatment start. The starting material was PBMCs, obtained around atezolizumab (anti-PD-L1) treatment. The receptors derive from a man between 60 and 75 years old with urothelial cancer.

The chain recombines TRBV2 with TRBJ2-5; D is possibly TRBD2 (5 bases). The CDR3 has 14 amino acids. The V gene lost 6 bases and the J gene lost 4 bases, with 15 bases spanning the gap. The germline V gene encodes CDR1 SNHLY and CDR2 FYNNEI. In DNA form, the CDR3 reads TGTGCCAGCAGGGGTCGGCGGGCAGGAGAGACCCAGTACTTC. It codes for CASRGRRAGETQYF.

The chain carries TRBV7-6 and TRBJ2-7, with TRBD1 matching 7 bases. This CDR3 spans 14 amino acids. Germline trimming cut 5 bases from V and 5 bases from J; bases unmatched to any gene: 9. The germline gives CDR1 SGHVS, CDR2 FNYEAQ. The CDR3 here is CASSHLTGTHEQYF. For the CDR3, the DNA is TGTGCCAGCAGCCACCTGACAGGGACCCACGAGCAGTACTTC.

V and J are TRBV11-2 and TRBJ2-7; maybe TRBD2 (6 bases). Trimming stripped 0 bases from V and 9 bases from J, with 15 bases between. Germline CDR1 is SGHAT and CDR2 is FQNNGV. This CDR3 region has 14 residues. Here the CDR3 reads CASSLDGSGPGQYF. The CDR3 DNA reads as TGTGCCAGCAGCTTAGATGGTAGCGGCCCCGGGCAGTACTTC.

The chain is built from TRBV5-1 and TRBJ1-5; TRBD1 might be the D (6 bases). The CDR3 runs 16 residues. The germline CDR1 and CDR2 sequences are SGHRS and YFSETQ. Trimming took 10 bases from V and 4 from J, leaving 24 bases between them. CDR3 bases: TGCGCCCGTGAAAACCCTACGACAGGAATTAATCAGCCCCAGCATTTT. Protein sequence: CARENPTTGINQPQHF.

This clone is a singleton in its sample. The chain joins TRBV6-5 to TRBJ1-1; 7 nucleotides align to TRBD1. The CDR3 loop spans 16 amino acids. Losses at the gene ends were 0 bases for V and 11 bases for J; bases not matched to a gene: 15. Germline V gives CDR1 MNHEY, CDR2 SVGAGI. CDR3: CASSYSMGTVPKGAFF. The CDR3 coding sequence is TGTGCCAGCAGTTACTCGATGGGGACAGTCCCCAAAGGTGCTTTCTTT.

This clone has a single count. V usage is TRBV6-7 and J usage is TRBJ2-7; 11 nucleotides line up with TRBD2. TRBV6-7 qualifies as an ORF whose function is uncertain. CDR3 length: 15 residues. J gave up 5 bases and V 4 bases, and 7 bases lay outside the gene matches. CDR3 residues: CASSSPTSGENEQYF. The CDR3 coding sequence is TGTGCCAGCAGTTCCCCGACTAGCGGGGAGAACGAGCAGTACTTC.

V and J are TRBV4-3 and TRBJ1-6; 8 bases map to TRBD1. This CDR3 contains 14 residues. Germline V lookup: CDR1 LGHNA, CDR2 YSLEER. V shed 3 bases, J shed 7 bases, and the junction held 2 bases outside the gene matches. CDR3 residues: CASSHGQGNSPLHF. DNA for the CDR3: TGCGCCAGCAGCCACGGACAGGGAAATTCACCCCTCCACTTT.

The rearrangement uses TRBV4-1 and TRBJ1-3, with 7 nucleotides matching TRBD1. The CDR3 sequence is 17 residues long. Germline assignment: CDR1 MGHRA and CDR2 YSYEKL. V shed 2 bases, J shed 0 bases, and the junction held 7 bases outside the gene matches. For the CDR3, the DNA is TGCGCCAGCAGCCAAAGAGGGGACAGCGTCTCTGGAAACACCATATATTTT. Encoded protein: CASSQRGDSVSGNTIYF.

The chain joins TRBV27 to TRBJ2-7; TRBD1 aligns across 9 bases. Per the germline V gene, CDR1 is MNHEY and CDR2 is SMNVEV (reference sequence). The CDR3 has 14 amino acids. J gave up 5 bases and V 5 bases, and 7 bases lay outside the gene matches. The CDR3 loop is CASSPGDRADEQYF. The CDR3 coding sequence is TGTGCCAGCAGTCCAGGGGACAGGGCCGACGAGCAGTACTTC.

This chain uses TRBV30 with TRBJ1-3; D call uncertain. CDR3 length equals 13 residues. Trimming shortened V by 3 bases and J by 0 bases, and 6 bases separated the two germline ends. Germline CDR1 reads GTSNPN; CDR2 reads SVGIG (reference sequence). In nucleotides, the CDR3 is TGTGCCTGGAGCCCCTTCTCTGGAAACACCATATATTTT. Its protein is CAWSPFSGNTIYF.

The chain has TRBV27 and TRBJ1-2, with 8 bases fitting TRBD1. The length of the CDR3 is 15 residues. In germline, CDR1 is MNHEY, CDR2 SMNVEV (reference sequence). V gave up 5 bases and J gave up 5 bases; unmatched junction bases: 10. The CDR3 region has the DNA TGTGCCAGCAGTCTGATAGGACAGGGTGGTTATGGCTACACCTTC. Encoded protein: CASSLIGQGGYGYTF.

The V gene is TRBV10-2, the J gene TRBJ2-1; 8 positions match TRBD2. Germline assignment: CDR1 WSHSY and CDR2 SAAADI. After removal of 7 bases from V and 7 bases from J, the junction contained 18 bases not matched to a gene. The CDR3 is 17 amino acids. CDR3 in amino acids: CASMGGHTGTSLNEQFF. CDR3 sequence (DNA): TGCGCCAGCATGGGGGGGCATACCGGGACTAGTTTAAATGAGCAGTTCTTC.

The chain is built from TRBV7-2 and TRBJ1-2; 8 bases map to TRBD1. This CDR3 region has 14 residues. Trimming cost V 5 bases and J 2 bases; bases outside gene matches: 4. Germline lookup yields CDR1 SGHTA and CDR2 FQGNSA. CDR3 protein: CASSAWDRNYGYTF. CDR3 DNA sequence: TGTGCCAGCAGCGCTTGGGACAGGAACTATGGCTACACCTTC.

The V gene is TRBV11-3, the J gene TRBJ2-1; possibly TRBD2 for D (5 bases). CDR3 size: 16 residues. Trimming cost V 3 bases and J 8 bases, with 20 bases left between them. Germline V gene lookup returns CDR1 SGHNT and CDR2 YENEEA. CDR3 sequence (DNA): TGTGCCAGCAGCTTCCCCGCGGGCCTGGCACTCGATGAGCAGTTCTTC. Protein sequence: CASSFPAGLALDEQFF.

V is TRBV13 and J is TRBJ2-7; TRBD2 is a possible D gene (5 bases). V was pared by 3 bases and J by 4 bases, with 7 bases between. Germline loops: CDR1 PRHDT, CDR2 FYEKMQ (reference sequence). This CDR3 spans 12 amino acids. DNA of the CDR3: TGTGCCAGCAGCTTCAAGCGGTACGAGCAGTACTTC. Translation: CASSFKRYEQYF.

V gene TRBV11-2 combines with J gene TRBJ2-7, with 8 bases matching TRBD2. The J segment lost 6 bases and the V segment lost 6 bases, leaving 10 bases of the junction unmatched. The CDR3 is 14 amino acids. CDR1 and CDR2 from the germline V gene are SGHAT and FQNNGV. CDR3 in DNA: TGTGCCAGCAGATTCGGGGGGGGCGAGGCCGAGCAGTACTTC. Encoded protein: CASRFGGGEAEQYF.

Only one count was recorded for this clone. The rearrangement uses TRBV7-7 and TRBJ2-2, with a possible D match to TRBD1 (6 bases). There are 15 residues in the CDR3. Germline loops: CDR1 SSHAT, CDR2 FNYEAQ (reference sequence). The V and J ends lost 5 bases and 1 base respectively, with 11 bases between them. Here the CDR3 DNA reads TGTGCCAGCAGCCCAACAGGGAAGAACACCGGGGAGCTGTTTTTT. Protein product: CASSPTGKNTGELFF.

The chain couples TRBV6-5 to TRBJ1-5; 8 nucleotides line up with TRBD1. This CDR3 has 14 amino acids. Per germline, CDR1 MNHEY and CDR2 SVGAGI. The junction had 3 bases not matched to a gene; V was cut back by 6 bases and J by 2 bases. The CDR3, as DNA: TGTGCCAGCAGAACAGGGGGTGGCAATCAGCCCCAGCATTTT. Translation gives CASRTGGGNQPQHF.

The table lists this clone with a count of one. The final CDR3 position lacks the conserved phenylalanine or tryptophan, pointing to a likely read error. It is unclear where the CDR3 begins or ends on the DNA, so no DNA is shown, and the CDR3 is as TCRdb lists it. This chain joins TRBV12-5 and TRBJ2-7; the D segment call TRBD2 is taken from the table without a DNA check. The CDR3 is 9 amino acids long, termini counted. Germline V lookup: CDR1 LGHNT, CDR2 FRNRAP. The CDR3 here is CASGLVRGA.

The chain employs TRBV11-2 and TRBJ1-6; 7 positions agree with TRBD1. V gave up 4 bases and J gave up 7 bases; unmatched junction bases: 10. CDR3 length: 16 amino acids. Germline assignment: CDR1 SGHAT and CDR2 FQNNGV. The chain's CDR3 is CASSSTRQGLNSPLHF. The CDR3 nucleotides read TGTGCCAGCAGCTCAACTAGACAGGGACTCAATTCACCCCTCCACTTT.

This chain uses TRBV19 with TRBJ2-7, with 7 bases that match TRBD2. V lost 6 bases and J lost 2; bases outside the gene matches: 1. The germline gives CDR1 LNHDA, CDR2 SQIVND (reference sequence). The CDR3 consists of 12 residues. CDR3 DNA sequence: TGTGCCAGTAGCGGACTAGCCTACGAGCAGTACTTC. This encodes CASSGLAYEQYF.

This chain's CDR3 is CASSQQGQETQYF. Here the CDR3 DNA reads TGCGCCAGCAGCCAACAGGGCCAAGAGACCCAGTACTTC. The chain links TRBV5-1 to TRBJ2-5; D is possibly TRBD1 (6 bases). The CDR3 runs 13 residues. Trimming removed 4 bases at V and 1 base at J, with 8 bases between. Per the germline V gene, CDR1 is SGHRS and CDR2 is YFSETQ.

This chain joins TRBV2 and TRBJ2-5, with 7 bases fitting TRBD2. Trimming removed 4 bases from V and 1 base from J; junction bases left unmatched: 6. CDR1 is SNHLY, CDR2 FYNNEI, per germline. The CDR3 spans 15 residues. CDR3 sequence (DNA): TGTGCCAGCAGTGTGGGGTGGGGGGGCCAAGAGACCCAGTACTTC. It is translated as CASSVGWGGQETQYF.